This T cell receptor (beta chain) was sequenced for a study of cytomegalovirus exposure and HLA in healthy donors. Whole-study findings and limits: Later analysis identified 15,000 to 20,000 TCR beta sequences associated with HLA alleles, using a false discovery rate threshold of 0.05.

A remark on this clone: Its antigen is currently unknown.

With 60 Vbeta and 13 Jbeta primers, the PCR was carried out. Clones were read by immunoSEQ multiplex PCR, and TCRdb kept only the in-frame ones, dropping some. The sample yields under 200,000 clones, over 75% seen once. The clonotype was recovered from a woman aged 50 to 65 in good health and CMV-seronegative. The sample consisted of PBMCs.

The CDR3 bases are TGCGCCAGCAGCTTGGTTCTCTTTCAAGAGACCCAGTACTTC. Encoded protein: CASSLVLFQETQYF. V gene TRBV5-1 combines with J gene TRBJ2-5, with D uncertain. This CDR3 is built from 14 residues. Deletions cut 0 bases from V and 2 bases from J, with 8 bases between. CDR1 SGHRS and CDR2 YFSETQ come from the germline V gene.